This T cell receptor (beta chain) was recovered during a study of T cell clones after liver transplantation (dated by TCRdb to about 2019). General notes on the study: Samples were obtained from ITN030ST, a randomized trial in which withdrawal of immunosuppression was attempted within 2 years of liver transplantation. Donor-reactive T cell clones were identified using TCRbeta sequencing after a pre-transplant mixed lymphocyte reaction and were then followed in post-transplant blood. As an antigen-independent comparator for the donor-reactive sequences, third party-reactive TCRbeta sequences from pre-transplant MLRs were identified as well. Of the eight recipients, a few were HCV-positive, while the remaining recipients had been transplanted for non-autoimmune, non-viral indications. Until randomization at 12-24 months post-transplant, subjects were given standard immunosuppression, with no induction therapy. Tolerance was defined as complete immunosuppression withdrawal for at least one year with no rise in liver enzymes beyond twice the upper limit of normal. Of the 8 liver transplant recipients making up the studied cohort, 3 were classified as tolerant and 5 as non-tolerant.

Alloreactive TCRbeta sequences were defined by sequencing the proliferating CFSE-low cells from the MLR. In the CFSE-MLRs, pre-transplant recipient cells were stimulated either by donor PBMCs, splenocytes or lymph node cells, or by third-party PBMCs. Each of the 8 studied subjects was randomized to immunosuppression withdrawal. The Qiagen DNeasy Blood and Tissue Kit was used to isolate genomic DNA. Using immunoSEQ, frozen genomic DNA was subjected to high-throughput TCRbeta CDR3 sequencing, a process that included PCR amplification, mapping, bias correction and internal controls. Per the source publication's procedure: Only productive rearrangements were retained, and each unique TCRbeta sequence was defined by its CDR3 nucleotide sequence together with its V and J gene. For classification of a sequence as donor-reactive, at least 5-fold expansion in CFSE-low cells relative to unstimulated pre-transplant cells and a frequency of at least 0.01% were required. Minimum frequency thresholds were set for each subject on the basis of the unstimulated sample with the lowest template count, so that a detection power of at least 90% was ensured. Repertoire turnover was measured by Jensen-Shannon divergence between the top 1000 TCRbeta sequences post- and pre-transplant. Two-sided Fisher's exact tests were used to test for changes in the detection of donor-reactive sequences. In its TCRdb copy, this immuneACCESS table keeps in-frame sequences only and misses some clones. Where compared with another copy, unresolved V genes explain less than half of these, and the others have no known cause. V and J calls and clone size are as listed in that table; D and trimming were resolved from the DNA. This sample holds about 5,800 clones; approximately 30% were observed only once. The ten largest clones add up to about 17% of the sample.

CDR1 and CDR2, looked up from the germline V gene (reference sequence), are MNHNY and SVGAGI. Taken from cysteine to valine, the CDR3 has 16 residues. Solely the CDR3 DNA is kept, with 48 bases framed from the first base. The trim is 7 bases for V and 0 bases for J, with a gap of 19 bases between the germline ends. By how much of the sample it makes up, this clone is medium-sized (0.01 to 0.1%). Its antigen is not yet known. Base qualities are missing; no much larger clone stands one base away. Overall study outcomes, separate from this receptor: In 5 of 8 subjects, regardless of tolerance or HCV status, circulating donor-reactive CD4 TCRbeta sequences dropped significantly post-transplant. Because of small, heterogeneous patient numbers and non-standardized post-transplant time points, the conclusions were only preliminary. When repertoire turnover was taken into account, detection of donor-reactive sequences was significantly reduced in 7 of 8 subjects for CD4 and in 8 of 8 subjects for CD8. Without allograft tissue specimens, donor-reactive T cells may have migrated into the graft rather than being deleted. In two subjects, low numbers of available donor cells limited the measurable donor-reactive repertoire. Donor-reactive sequences declined more than third party-reactive ones, suggesting partial antigen-specific deletion unrelated to withdrawal success.

This clonotype was sampled from a human patient who received a liver transplant. Some T cells may have been brought in with the graft after a transplant. The chain links TRBV6-6 with TRBJ2-7; the D gene cannot be resolved reliably. Sequenced: CD4+ T cells from cultured PBMCs. The nucleotide sequence is given as TGTGCCAGCAAGGAGAAAATTAATCCCACCTCCTACGAGCAGTACGTC. Its coded protein is CASKEKINPTSYEQYV.